A selection of T cell receptor beta chains follows, all from one sample in a study of CD8 T cells in Susac syndrome. MiXCR, run by TCRdb on the immunoSEQ multiplex PCR reads, gives a single entry per CDR3 protein. The data contain under 200,000 distinct CDR3 sequences, roughly 91% of them seen just once; the ten biggest clones take up approximately 0.09%. The specimen sequenced was CD4+ T cells from PBMCs. The receptors were sampled from a human donor with Susac syndrome. Both conserved end residues are part of each CDR3. Fields, in order: clone size, D gene, J gene, V gene, CDR3 protein, CDR3 DNA. D genes are given only for firm matches. Expanded clones are given a class, and other clones once, few, many or no size at all.

size: .
D: TRBD1
J: TRBJ1-3
V: TRBV3-1
CDR3: CASSRKGTANSGNTIYF
DNA: TGTGCCAGCAGCCGAAAAGGGACAGCGAACTCTGGAAACACCATATATTTT

size: once
D: .
J: TRBJ1-3
V: TRBV18
CDR3: CASSRTASETGNTIYF
DNA: TGTGCCAGCTCACGAACGGCGTCTGAAACTGGAAACACCATATATTTT

size: .
D: .
J: TRBJ1-1
V: TRBV12-3/TRBV12-4
CDR3: CASSPHLADTEAFF
DNA: TGTGCCAGCAGTCCCCACTTAGCGGACACTGAAGCTTTCTTT

size: .
D: TRBD1
J: TRBJ2-7
V: TRBV6-5
CDR3: CASSYSNPGQGSYEQYF
DNA: TGTGCCAGCAGTTACTCGAACCCAGGACAGGGGAGCTACGAGCAGTACTTC

size: .
D: .
J: TRBJ2-7
V: TRBV19
CDR3: CASSWQLYYEQYF
DNA: TGTGCCAGTAGTTGGCAGCTATACTACGAGCAGTACTTC

size: once
D: TRBD2
J: TRBJ2-7
V: TRBV6-1
CDR3: CASRSGTSGSNGNEQYF
DNA: TGTGCCAGCAGATCCGGGACTAGCGGGAGTAATGGTAACGAGCAGTACTTC

size: .
D: .
J: TRBJ2-6
V: TRBV20-1
CDR3: CSARLSGANVLTF
DNA: TGCAGTGCTAGGCTCTCTGGGGCCAACGTCCTGACTTTC

size: .
D: TRBD2
J: TRBJ2-7
V: TRBV6-1
CDR3: CASSEWRGGGLAGYEQYF
DNA: TGTGCCAGCAGTGAATGGAGGGGTGGAGGGCTAGCGGGCTACGAGCAGTACTTC

size: .
D: .
J: TRBJ2-7
V: TRBV4-1
CDR3: CASSQEGRYEQYF
DNA: TGCGCCAGCAGCCAAGAAGGACGCTACGAGCAGTACTTC

size: .
D: .
J: TRBJ1-1
V: TRBV27
CDR3: CASSLRTWNTEAFF
DNA: TGTGCCAGCAGTTTAAGGACATGGAACACTGAAGCTTTCTTT

size: .
D: .
J: TRBJ1-6
V: TRBV9
CDR3: CASSVRADIQAPLHF
DNA: TGTGCCAGCAGCGTACGTGCGGACATTCAGGCACCCCTCCACTTT

size: .
D: .
J: TRBJ2-1
V: TRBV5-4
CDR3: CASSGRWSGRYNEQFF
DNA: TGTGCCAGCAGTGGGCGGTGGAGCGGGCGCTACAATGAGCAGTTCTTC

size: .
D: .
J: TRBJ2-5
V: TRBV11-2
CDR3: CASSLMRGSSWTQYF
DNA: TGTGCCAGCAGCTTAATGAGAGGGTCGAGTTGGACCCAGTACTTC

size: .
D: .
J: TRBJ1-2
V: TRBV4-1
CDR3: CASSQVGDGGYTF
DNA: TGCGCCAGCAGCCAAGTGGGAGACGGTGGCTACACCTTC

size: .
D: TRBD1
J: TRBJ1-2
V: TRBV5-1
CDR3: CASNPGQGAGYTF
DNA: TGCGCCAGCAACCCCGGACAGGGGGCCGGCTACACCTTC

size: .
D: .
J: TRBJ2-2
V: TRBV11-3
CDR3: CASSAPGQNTGELFF
DNA: TGTGCCAGCAGCGCGCCGGGACAGAACACCGGGGAGCTGTTTTTT

size: .
D: TRBD1
J: TRBJ1-6
V: TRBV20-1
CDR3: CSARRTGAIERSNSPLHF
DNA: TGCAGTGCTCGTCGGACAGGGGCTATAGAGAGGTCGAATTCACCCCTCCACTTT

size: .
D: TRBD2
J: TRBJ2-5
V: TRBV20-1
CDR3: CSAKTPGTRVETQYF
DNA: TGCAGTGCTAAAACTCCCGGGACTAGGGTAGAGACCCAGTACTTC

size: .
D: TRBD2
J: TRBJ2-1
V: TRBV9
CDR3: CASSVGLTSGDNEQFF
DNA: TGTGCCAGCAGCGTAGGGTTGACTAGCGGGGACAATGAGCAGTTCTTC

size: .
D: .
J: TRBJ1-1
V: TRBV4-1
CDR3: CASSQEKKGTGGNTEAFF
DNA: TGCGCCAGCAGCCAAGAAAAGAAGGGGACGGGGGGGAACACTGAAGCTTTCTTT

size: .
D: TRBD1
J: TRBJ2-2
V: TRBV9
CDR3: CASSVGDRGASTGELFF
DNA: TGTGCCAGCAGCGTAGGGGACAGGGGAGCGAGCACCGGGGAGCTGTTTTTT

size: .
D: .
J: TRBJ2-3
V: TRBV10-1
CDR3: CASSGAREDTQYF
DNA: TGCGCCAGCAGCGGGGCCAGAGAGGATACGCAGTATTTT

size: .
D: TRBD2
J: TRBJ2-3
V: TRBV6-2/TRBV6-3
CDR3: CASSYPAGGTDTQYF
DNA: TGTGCCAGCAGTTACCCAGCGGGGGGGACAGATACGCAGTATTTT

size: .
D: TRBD1
J: TRBJ2-1
V: TRBV7-9
CDR3: CASSPGPGQGYNEQFF
DNA: TGTGCCAGCAGCCCTGGACCGGGACAGGGATACAATGAGCAGTTCTTC

size: .
D: .
J: TRBJ1-6
V: TRBV6-1
CDR3: CASSPIRGPGSVNSPLHF
DNA: TGTGCCAGCTCCCCGATCCGGGGCCCGGGGTCTGTTAATTCACCCCTCCACTTT

size: .
D: .
J: TRBJ2-2
V: TRBV15
CDR3: CATSRLDADTGELFF
DNA: TGTGCCACCAGCAGACTAGATGCGGACACCGGGGAGCTGTTTTTT

size: .
D: .
J: TRBJ1-2
V: TRBV12-3/TRBV12-4
CDR3: CASSQDSYGYTF
DNA: TGTGCCAGCAGCCAAGACAGCTATGGCTACACCTTC

size: .
D: .
J: TRBJ2-1
V: TRBV5-1
CDR3: CASSSGASYNEQFF
DNA: TGCGCCAGCAGCTCAGGGGCTAGTTACAATGAGCAGTTCTTC

size: once
D: .
J: TRBJ1-3
V: TRBV20-1
CDR3: CSASVDTSGNTIYF
DNA: TGCAGTGCTAGTGTGGACACCTCTGGAAACACCATATATTTT

size: .
D: TRBD1
J: TRBJ1-2
V: TRBV19
CDR3: CASSTTPGQGYGYTF
DNA: TGTGCCAGTAGTACGACCCCGGGACAGGGCTATGGCTACACCTTC

size: few
D: .
J: TRBJ1-1
V: TRBV7-9
CDR3: CATRSLAEAFF
DNA: TGTGCCACCAGATCGTTGGCTGAAGCTTTCTTT

size: .
D: TRBD1
J: TRBJ1-1
V: TRBV5-1
CDR3: CASSVGQGLTEAFF
DNA: TGCGCCAGCAGCGTGGGACAGGGGCTGACTGAAGCTTTCTTT

size: .
D: .
J: TRBJ2-3
V: TRBV28
CDR3: CASTAGGSSTDTQYF
DNA: TGTGCCAGCACCGCCGGGGGCTCTAGCACAGATACGCAGTATTTT

size: .
D: TRBD2
J: TRBJ2-5
V: TRBV15
CDR3: CATSRAGTSGRVYETQYF
DNA: TGTGCCACCAGCAGAGCCGGGACTAGCGGGAGGGTGTACGAGACCCAGTACTTC

size: .
D: .
J: TRBJ1-4
V: TRBV20-1
CDR3: CSATQGSKLFF
DNA: TGCAGTGCTACCCAGGGTTCTAAACTGTTTTTT

size: .
D: TRBD2
J: TRBJ2-7
V: TRBV19
CDR3: CASSITSGRYYEQYF
DNA: TGTGCCAGTAGTATTACTAGCGGCCGTTACTACGAGCAGTACTTC